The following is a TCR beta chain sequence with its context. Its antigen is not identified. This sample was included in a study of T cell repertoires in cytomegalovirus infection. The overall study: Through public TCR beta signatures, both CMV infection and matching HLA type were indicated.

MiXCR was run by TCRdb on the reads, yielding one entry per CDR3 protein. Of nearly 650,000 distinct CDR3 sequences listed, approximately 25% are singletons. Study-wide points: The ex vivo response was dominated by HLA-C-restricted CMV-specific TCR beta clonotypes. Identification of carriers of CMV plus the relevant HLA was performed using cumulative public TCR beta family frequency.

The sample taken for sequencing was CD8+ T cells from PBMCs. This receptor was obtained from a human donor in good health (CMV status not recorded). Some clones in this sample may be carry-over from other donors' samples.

The CDR3 coding sequence is TGTGCCAGCAGTCCCTCGATAGGACTAGCCTATGAGCAGTTCTTC. Translated, it gives CASSPSIGLAYEQFF. The chain carries TRBV28 and TRBJ2-1; 8 bases fit TRBD2. The CDR3 is made up of 15 amino acids. Trimming cost V 5 bases and J 8 bases; bases outside gene matches: 11. CDR1 is MDHEN, CDR2 SYDVKM, per germline.